This T cell receptor beta chain was recovered during a study of T cell repertoires in cytomegalovirus infection. Findings and caveats of the study: In two of eight donors, the top clonotype was HLA-C-restricted CMV-specific.

TCRdb re-called the reads through MiXCR, storing one row per CDR3 protein. The sample records 160,000 or so distinct CDR3 sequences, 17% being singletons. This clonotype was observed a handful of times. Its specificity is unknown. The sample comprised CD8+ T cells from PBMCs. The clonotype comes from a human donor in good health (CMV status not recorded). Some clones in this sample may be carry-over from other donors' samples.

Here the CDR3 reads CATSLANTYNEQFF. The CDR3 nucleotides are TGTGCCACCTCACTAGCGAACACCTACAATGAGCAGTTCTTC. This rearrangement joins TRBV25-1 to TRBJ2-1; 7 positions match TRBD2. From germline, CDR1 is MGHDK and CDR2 SYGVNS. V lost 10 bases to trimming and J lost 2 bases; unmatched junction nucleotides: 8. The CDR3 runs 14 residues.